The 30 T cell receptor beta chains reported below all come from one sample, sequenced in a study of T cells after yellow fever vaccination. One entry per CDR3 protein, called by TCRdb with MiXCR from the 5' RACE reads. This table holds about 310,000 distinct CDR3 sequences, 3.6% found once. The sequences come from PBMCs, collected on the day of the yellow fever booster vaccination. The receptors stem from a man aged 18 to 29 who received the YFV17D yellow fever vaccine.

This clonotype has a count of ten or more. The V and J genes are TRBV11-2 and TRBJ1-4; no firm D call. The CDR3 totals 13 residues. From germline, CDR1 is SGHAT and CDR2 FQNNGV. The V end lost 5 bases, the J end lost 7 bases, and 11 bases lay between the germline ends. The CDR3 spells CASSPALAEKLFF. The CDR3 nucleotides read TGTGCCAGCAGCCCCGCGTTGGCTGAAAAACTGTTTTTT.

This clonotype was found many times. This chain links TRBV11-1 with TRBJ2-7; D ambiguous. There are 14 residues in the CDR3. V dropped 0 bases and J dropped 2 bases, with 8 bases sitting between them. Germline assignment: CDR1 SGHAT and CDR2 FQDESV (reference sequence). The CDR3 region is CASSLAGSTYEQYF. CDR3 sequence (DNA): TGTGCCAGCAGCTTAGCGGGCAGTACCTACGAGCAGTACTTC.

This clonotype was observed at least ten times. The rearrangement joins TRBV12-3 or TRBV12-4 to TRBJ2-2; D gene ambiguous. V was shortened by 5 bases and J by 6 bases, with 13 bases between the two germline ends. The CDR3 is 14 amino acids. DNA for the CDR3: TGTGCCAGCAGTGGTGGCTCCTGGGCCGGGGAGCTGTTTTTT. It translates to CASSGGSWAGELFF.

This clonotype was seen ten or more times. V usage is TRBV6-5 and J usage is TRBJ2-7; no definite D call. This CDR3 contains 13 residues. Germline V CDR1 and CDR2: MNHEY, SVGAGI. V was cut by 5 bases and J by 6 bases, with 14 bases left in between. Here the CDR3 DNA reads TGTGCCAGCAGTCCGCGGATTGAAGCCGAGCAGTACGTC. Translation gives CASSPRIEAEQYV.

This clonotype occurred a few times. The chain joins TRBV14 to TRBJ2-3, with TRBD1 as a possible D gene (5 bases). V lost 4 bases, J lost 7 bases, and 24 bases lay in between. The CDR3 contains 17 residues. Germline CDR1 reads SGHDN; CDR2 reads FVKESK. CDR3 nucleotide sequence: TGTGCCAGCAGCCTACTCCCTCCAGGGCGAAATCGACATACGCAGTATTTT. Protein: CASSLLPPGRNRHTQYF.

This clonotype was observed a few times. This chain links TRBV9 with TRBJ2-7; D remains ambiguous. The V and J ends lost 3 bases and 3 bases respectively, with 13 bases between them. Germline loops: CDR1 SGDLS, CDR2 YYNGEE. The CDR3 is 14 amino acids. This CDR3 reads CASSDLGQLYEQYF. As DNA, the CDR3 is TGTGCCAGCAGCGACTTAGGTCAGCTCTACGAGCAGTACTTC.

V and J are TRBV5-1 and TRBJ2-5; 16 positions match TRBD2. The CDR3 contains 17 residues. V shed 4 bases, J shed 1 base, and the junction held 4 bases outside the gene matches. Germline CDR1 and CDR2: SGHRS and YFSETQ. The CDR3 region is CASSRGTSGGAQETQYF. The DNA for the CDR3 is TGCGCCAGCAGCCGCGGGACTAGCGGGGGGGCCCAAGAGACCCAGTACTTC.

The genes are TRBV5-1 and TRBJ2-3; TRBD2 matches at 11 bases. Germline CDR1 SGHRS, CDR2 YFSETQ. The CDR3 length is 18 residues. Germline trimming cut 0 bases from V and 2 bases from J; bases unmatched to any gene: 8. The CDR3 reads CASSLVGTSGGTTDTQYF. DNA for the CDR3: TGCGCCAGCAGCTTGGTTGGAACTAGCGGGGGCACCACAGATACGCAGTATTTT.

This clonotype was found many times. The J gene is TRBJ2-7, the V gene TRBV2; D ambiguous. Trimming left V 1 base short and J 2 bases short, with 9 bases between. The germline V gene has CDR1 SNHLY and CDR2 FYNNEI. The CDR3 extends over 14 amino acids. CDR3 coding DNA: TGTGCCAGCAGTGAAGACTGGAATCCCTACGAGCAGTACTTC. Translated: CASSEDWNPYEQYF.

Remarks on this clonotype: One junction end disagrees with the germline gene, perhaps due to a read error. The V call is TRBV15, the J call TRBJ1-6, with 9 nucleotides matching TRBD1. Germline V gives CDR1 LNHNV, CDR2 YYDKDF (reference sequence). The CDR3 runs to 15 residues. The chain's CDR3 is CATSGETGGASPLHF. CDR3 coding DNA: TGTGCCACCAGCGGAGAAACAGGGGGCGCTTCACCCCTCCACTTT.

The sample holds many counts of this clonotype. The chain uses TRBV2 and TRBJ2-2; D remains unclear. CDR1 is SNHLY, CDR2 FYNNEI, per germline. The V and J ends lost 5 bases and 5 bases respectively, with 3 bases between them. The CDR3 has 11 residues. Written as DNA, the CDR3 is TGTGCCAGCAGTCGTACCGGGGAGCTGTTTTTT. This codes for CASSRTGELFF.

The chain recombines TRBV20-1 with TRBJ2-7, with D unresolved. In germline, CDR1 is DFQATT, CDR2 SNEGSKA (reference sequence). The germline V and J ends were trimmed by 3 bases and 0 bases, with 9 bases remaining between them. The CDR3 runs 13 residues. The CDR3 region is CSARGQFSYEQYF. In nucleotides, the CDR3 is TGCAGTGCTAGGGGTCAGTTCTCCTACGAGCAGTACTTC.

In this sample, this clonotype turned up many times. V gene TRBV30 combines with J gene TRBJ2-5; TRBD1 matches 7 bases. The V segment lost 3 bases and the J segment 9 bases; nucleotides outside the gene matches: 13. This CDR3 region has 14 residues. Germline V gene sequence: CDR1 GTSNPN, CDR2 SVGIG (reference sequence). CDR3 bases: TGTGCCTGGAGCGCGGACAGGAACTATGAGGCCCAGTACTTC. It yields the protein CAWSADRNYEAQYF.

The chain couples TRBV4-3 to TRBJ1-1, with TRBD1 matching over 7 bases. Germline CDR1 reads LGHNA; CDR2 reads YSLEER. The CDR3 totals 14 residues. V lost 1 base to trimming and J lost 5 bases; unmatched junction nucleotides: 4. The CDR3 nucleotides are TGCGCCAGCAGCCAAGGCGACAGGGCAACTGAAGCTTTCTTT. It specifies CASSQGDRATEAFF.

This clonotype was recorded many times. The rearrangement links TRBV10-3 to TRBJ2-7; the D gene is possibly TRBD2 (6 bases). The CDR3 covers 15 residues. Germline V gene data show CDR1 as ENHRY and CDR2 as SYGVKD. The ends were cut back, 8 bases at V and 1 base at J, with 18 bases in the middle. For the CDR3, the DNA is TGTGCCATCGGTGGGGGGACGCAGCGGTCCTACGAGCAGTACTTC. It encodes CAIGGGTQRSYEQYF.

This clonotype was seen more than once but under ten times. The rearrangement joins TRBV6-2 or TRBV6-3 to TRBJ2-3; TRBD1 agrees at 8 bases. Trimming took 5 bases from V and 4 from J; bases not matched to a gene: 8. Germline CDR1 MNHEY, CDR2 SVGEGT. The CDR3 is 15 residues long. Here the CDR3 DNA reads TGTGCCAGCAGTGACTTGGACAGGGAGGCAGATACGCAGTATTTT. This codes for CASSDLDREADTQYF.

A few counts support this clonotype. The chain uses TRBV5-1 and TRBJ2-5, with 7 bases that match TRBD2. CDR1 is SGHRS and CDR2 is YFSETQ in the germline V gene. The CDR3 length is 15 residues. V gave up 1 base and J gave up 0 bases; unmatched junction bases: 3. The CDR3 protein is CASSLLAAYQETQYF. Here the CDR3 DNA reads TGCGCCAGCAGCTTGCTAGCGGCGTACCAAGAGACCCAGTACTTC.

This clonotype was seen a few times. The chain combines TRBV20-1 with TRBJ2-6; D remains unclear. This CDR3 contains 10 residues. Germline loops: CDR1 DFQATT, CDR2 SNEGSKA (reference sequence). The V end was cut by 3 bases, the J end by 10 bases, with 4 bases between. The CDR3: CSASRNVLTF. As DNA, the CDR3 is TGCAGTGCTAGCAGGAACGTCCTGACTTTC.

This clonotype was counted only a few times. The chain recombines TRBV12-3 or TRBV12-4 with TRBJ1-1; possible D gene TRBD1, 6 bases. The CDR3 spans 13 residues. Trimming took 7 bases from V and 2 from J, leaving 11 bases between them. CDR3 sequence: CASNWGRNTEAFF. As DNA, the CDR3 is TGTGCCAGCAATTGGGGGCGTAACACTGAAGCTTTCTTT.

This rearrangement joins TRBV5-5 to TRBJ1-5; D gene unclear. Trimming left V 0 bases short and J 0 bases short, with 16 bases between. Germline-derived CDR1 and CDR2 are SGHKS and YYEKEE (reference sequence). This CDR3 is built from 18 residues. CDR3 nucleotides: TGTGCCAGCAGCTTGGGTACGGGAACATTCGTTAGCAATCAGCCCCAGCATTTT. Its protein is CASSLGTGTFVSNQPQHF.

This clonotype has ten or more counts. The chain joins TRBV7-2 to TRBJ2-3, with TRBD1 as a possible D gene (5 bases). The CDR3 length is 15 residues. Germline values: CDR1 SGHTA, CDR2 FQGNSA. V lost 1 base, J lost 7 bases, and 15 bases lay in between. The CDR3 sequence is CASSLDLTGSYTQYF. The CDR3, as DNA: TGTGCCAGCAGCTTAGATCTCACAGGATCATATACGCAGTATTTT.

V and J are TRBV10-3 and TRBJ2-5; D gene ambiguous. CDR3 size: 13 residues. Germline-derived CDR1 and CDR2 are ENHRY and SYGVKD. V dropped 3 bases and J dropped 2 bases, with 7 bases sitting between them. CDR3 protein: CAISDELQETQYF. In nucleotides, the CDR3 is TGTGCCATCAGTGATGAACTACAAGAGACCCAGTACTTC.

V gene TRBV7-3 combines with J gene TRBJ2-5; D is perhaps TRBD1 (6 bases). V was shortened by 5 bases and J by 2 bases, with 15 bases between the two germline ends. CDR1 and CDR2 (germline): SGHTA, FQGTGA. There are 15 residues in the CDR3. CDR3 region: CASSPTGMHQETQYF. Written as DNA, the CDR3 is TGTGCCAGCAGCCCTACAGGGATGCATCAAGAGACCCAGTACTTC.

This clonotype was observed many times. The chain joins TRBV7-2 to TRBJ2-7; 7 nucleotides line up with TRBD1. V lost 6 bases and J lost 0; bases outside the gene matches: 5. Germline V CDR1 and CDR2: SGHTA, FQGNSA. The CDR3 is 14 amino acids. CDR3 region: CASSVRDSSYEQYF. The CDR3 coding sequence is TGTGCCAGCAGTGTTCGGGACAGCTCCTACGAGCAGTACTTC.

This clonotype was detected a few times. The chain joins TRBV4-1 to TRBJ1-3; TRBD1 is a possible D gene (5 bases). V lost 4 bases and J lost 4, with 26 bases in between. The CDR3 extends over 19 amino acids. Germline CDR1 is MGHRA and CDR2 is YSYEKL. CDR3 DNA sequence: TGCGCCAGCAGCCCACAGGTGCCTGACGTCCGAGCAGGAGGAAACACCATATATTTT. Its translation: CASSPQVPDVRAGGNTIYF.

Many counts were recorded for this clonotype. The V call is TRBV16, the J call TRBJ2-4; the match to TRBD1 covers 10 bases. This CDR3 region has 17 residues. The germline CDR1 and CDR2 sequences are KGHSY and FQNENV. The junction had 4 bases not matched to a gene; V was cut back by 1 base and J by 1 base. The CDR3 sequence: CASSQFKGQGAKNIQYF. The CDR3 DNA reads as TGTGCCAGCAGCCAATTCAAGGGACAGGGGGCCAAAAACATTCAGTACTTC.

This chain links TRBV6-6 with TRBJ2-3; TRBD2 matches 11 bases. Germline CDR1 MNHNY, CDR2 SVGAGI (reference sequence). Trimming at V came to 4 bases and at J to 6 bases, leaving 6 bases not matched to a gene. The CDR3 is made up of 15 amino acids. The CDR3 protein is CASSLLAGVKDTQYF. Here the CDR3 DNA reads TGTGCCAGCAGTTTACTAGCGGGGGTGAAGGATACGCAGTATTTT.

This clonotype was observed many times. The chain couples TRBV28 to TRBJ1-1; maybe TRBD1 (5 bases). Germline values: CDR1 MDHEN, CDR2 SYDVKM. The CDR3 contains 16 residues. V was trimmed by 6 bases and J by 0 bases, leaving 17 bases between them. CDR3 amino acids: CASREERGNMNTEAFF. The CDR3 nucleotides read TGTGCCAGCAGGGAGGAGAGGGGAAATATGAACACTGAAGCTTTCTTT. Looking up the rest from reference TRBV28 and TRBJ1-1 gives the full variable domain: DVKVTQSSRYLVKRTGEKVFLECVQDMDHENMFWYRQDPGLGLRLIYFSYDVKMKEKGDIPEGYSVSREKKERFSLILESASTNQTSMYLCASREERGNMNTEAFFGQGTRLTVV.

This clonotype was observed a handful of times. The rearrangement links TRBV20-1 to TRBJ1-1; a weak D match, TRBD1 (5 bases). With 1 base removed from V and 1 base from J, the gap between germline ends came to 13 bases. The CDR3 is 15 amino acids. Germline CDR1 and CDR2: DFQATT and SNEGSKA (reference sequence). Here the CDR3 DNA reads TGCAGTGCTAGAGGTGCCGCGCAGGGGAACACTGAAGCTTTCTTT. Translation gives CSARGAAQGNTEAFF.

This clonotype was observed at least ten times. V and J are TRBV5-1 and TRBJ1-1; maybe TRBD1 (5 bases). V lost 4 bases and J lost 1, with 11 bases in between. The CDR3 totals 14 residues. Germline-derived CDR1 and CDR2 are SGHRS and YFSETQ. The CDR3: CASSIITGNTEAFF. Here the CDR3 DNA reads TGCGCCAGCAGCATAATAACAGGGAACACTGAAGCTTTCTTT.